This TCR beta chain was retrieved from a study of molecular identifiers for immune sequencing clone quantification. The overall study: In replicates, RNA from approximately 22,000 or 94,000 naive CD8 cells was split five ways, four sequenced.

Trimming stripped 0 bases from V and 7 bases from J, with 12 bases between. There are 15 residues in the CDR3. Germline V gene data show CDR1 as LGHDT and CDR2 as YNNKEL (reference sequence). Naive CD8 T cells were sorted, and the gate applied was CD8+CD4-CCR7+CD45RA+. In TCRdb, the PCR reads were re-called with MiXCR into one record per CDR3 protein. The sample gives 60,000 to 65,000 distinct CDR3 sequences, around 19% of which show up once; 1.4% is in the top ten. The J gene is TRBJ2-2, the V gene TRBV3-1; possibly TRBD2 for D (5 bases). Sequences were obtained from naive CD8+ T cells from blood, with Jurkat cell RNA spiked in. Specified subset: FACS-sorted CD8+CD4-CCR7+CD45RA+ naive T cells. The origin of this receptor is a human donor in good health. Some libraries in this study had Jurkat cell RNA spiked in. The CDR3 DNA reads TGTGCCAGCAGCCAAGACCACGAGGGAGTCGGGGAGCTGTTTTTT. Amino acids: CASSQDHEGVGELFF.